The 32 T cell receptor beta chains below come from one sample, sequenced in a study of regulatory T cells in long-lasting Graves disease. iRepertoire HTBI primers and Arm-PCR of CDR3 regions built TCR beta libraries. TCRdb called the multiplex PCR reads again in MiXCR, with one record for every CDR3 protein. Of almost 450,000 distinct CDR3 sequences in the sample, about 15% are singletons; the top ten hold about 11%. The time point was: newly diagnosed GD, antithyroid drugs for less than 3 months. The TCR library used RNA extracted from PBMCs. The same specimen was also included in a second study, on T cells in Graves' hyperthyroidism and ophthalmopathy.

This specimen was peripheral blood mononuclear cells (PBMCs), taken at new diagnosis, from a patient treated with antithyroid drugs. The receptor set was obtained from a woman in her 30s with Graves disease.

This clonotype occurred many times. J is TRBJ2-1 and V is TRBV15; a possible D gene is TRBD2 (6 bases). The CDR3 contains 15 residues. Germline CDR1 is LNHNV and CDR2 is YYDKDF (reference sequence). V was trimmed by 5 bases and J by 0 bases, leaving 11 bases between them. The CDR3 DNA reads TGTGCCACCAGCCAGCTAGCGACCTCCTACAATGAGCAGTTCTTC. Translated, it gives CATSQLATSYNEQFF.

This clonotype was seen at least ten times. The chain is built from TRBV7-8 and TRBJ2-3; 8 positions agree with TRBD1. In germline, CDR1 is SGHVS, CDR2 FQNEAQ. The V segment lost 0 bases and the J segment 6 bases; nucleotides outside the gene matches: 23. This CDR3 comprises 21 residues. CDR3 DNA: TGTGCCAGCAGCTTAGCCCTCGGGCAGGGGGCTGAGGGGAGTCAGAGGGATACGCAGTATTTT. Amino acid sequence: CASSLALGQGAEGSQRDTQYF.

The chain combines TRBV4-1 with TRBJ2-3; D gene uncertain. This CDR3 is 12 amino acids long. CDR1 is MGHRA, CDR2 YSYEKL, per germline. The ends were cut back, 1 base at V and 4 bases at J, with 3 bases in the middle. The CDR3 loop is CASSQGSDTQYF. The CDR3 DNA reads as TGCGCCAGCAGCCAAGGCTCAGATACGCAGTATTTT.

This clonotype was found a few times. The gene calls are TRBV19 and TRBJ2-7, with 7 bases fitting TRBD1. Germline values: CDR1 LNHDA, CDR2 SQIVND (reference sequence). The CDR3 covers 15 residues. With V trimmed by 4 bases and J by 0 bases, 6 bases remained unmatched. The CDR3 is CASSSGQVFSYEQYF. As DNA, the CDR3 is TGTGCCAGTAGTAGTGGACAGGTATTCTCCTACGAGCAGTACTTC.

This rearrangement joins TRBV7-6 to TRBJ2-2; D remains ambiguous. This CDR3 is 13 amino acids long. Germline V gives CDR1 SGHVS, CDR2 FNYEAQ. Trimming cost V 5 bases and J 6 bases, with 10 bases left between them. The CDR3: CASSEVEAGELFF. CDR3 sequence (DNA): TGTGCCAGCAGCGAGGTAGAGGCCGGGGAGCTGTTTTTT.

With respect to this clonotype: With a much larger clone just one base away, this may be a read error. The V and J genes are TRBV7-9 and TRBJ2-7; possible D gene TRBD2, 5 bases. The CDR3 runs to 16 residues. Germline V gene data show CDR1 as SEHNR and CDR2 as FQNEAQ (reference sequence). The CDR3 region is CASSPLSRVGRYERYF. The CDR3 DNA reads TGTGCCAGCAGCCCACTCTCGAGGGTGGGAAGATACGAGCGGTACTTC.

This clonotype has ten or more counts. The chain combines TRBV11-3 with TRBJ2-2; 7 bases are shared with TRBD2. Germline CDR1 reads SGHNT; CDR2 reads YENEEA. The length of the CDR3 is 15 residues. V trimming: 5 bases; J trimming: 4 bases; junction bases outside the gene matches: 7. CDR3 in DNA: TGTGCCAGCAGCCCTCTGGGCGGGAGCACCGGGGAGCTGTTTTTT. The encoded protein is CASSPLGGSTGELFF.

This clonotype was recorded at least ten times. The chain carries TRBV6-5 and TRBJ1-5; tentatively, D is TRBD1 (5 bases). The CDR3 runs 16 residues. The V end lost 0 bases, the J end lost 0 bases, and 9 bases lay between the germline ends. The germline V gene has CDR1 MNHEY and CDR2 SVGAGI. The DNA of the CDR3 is TGTGCCAGCAGTTACTCGCACGGGACTAGCAATCAGCCCCAGCATTTT. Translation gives CASSYSHGTSNQPQHF.

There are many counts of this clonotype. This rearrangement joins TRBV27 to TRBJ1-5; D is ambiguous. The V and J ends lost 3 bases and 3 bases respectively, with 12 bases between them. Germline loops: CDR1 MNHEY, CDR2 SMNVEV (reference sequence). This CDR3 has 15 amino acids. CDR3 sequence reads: CASSLRYSDNQPQHF. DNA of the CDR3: TGTGCCAGCAGTTTGCGGTACAGCGACAATCAGCCCCAGCATTTT.

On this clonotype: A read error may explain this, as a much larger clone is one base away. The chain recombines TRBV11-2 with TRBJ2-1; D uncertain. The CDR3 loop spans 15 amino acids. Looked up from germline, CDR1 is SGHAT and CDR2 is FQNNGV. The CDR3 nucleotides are TGTGCCAGCAGCTCCCCGAGAGCCTCCTACAATGGGCAGTTCTTC. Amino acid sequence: CASSSPRASYNGQFF.

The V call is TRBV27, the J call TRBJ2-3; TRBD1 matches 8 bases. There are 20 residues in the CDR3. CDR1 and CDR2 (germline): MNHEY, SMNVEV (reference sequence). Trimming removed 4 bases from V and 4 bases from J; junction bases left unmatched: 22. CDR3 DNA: TGTGCCAGCAGTTCCCGGGACCCCGGCCCCGGACAGGGTCGTGCAGATACGCAGTATTTT. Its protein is CASSSRDPGPGQGRADTQYF.

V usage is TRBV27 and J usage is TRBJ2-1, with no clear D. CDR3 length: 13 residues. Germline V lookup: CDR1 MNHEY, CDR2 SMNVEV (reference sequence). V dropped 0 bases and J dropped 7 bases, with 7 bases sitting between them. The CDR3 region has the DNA TGTGCCAGCAGTTTATCAGGTCAAAATGAGCAGTTCTTC. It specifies CASSLSGQNEQFF.

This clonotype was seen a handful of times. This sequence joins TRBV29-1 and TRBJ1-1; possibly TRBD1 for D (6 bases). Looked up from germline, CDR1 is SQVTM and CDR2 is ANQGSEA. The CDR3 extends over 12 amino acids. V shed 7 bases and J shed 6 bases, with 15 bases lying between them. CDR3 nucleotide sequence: TGCAGCGCCGACACGGGGGCGGCTGAAGCTTTCTTT. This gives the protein CSADTGAAEAFF.

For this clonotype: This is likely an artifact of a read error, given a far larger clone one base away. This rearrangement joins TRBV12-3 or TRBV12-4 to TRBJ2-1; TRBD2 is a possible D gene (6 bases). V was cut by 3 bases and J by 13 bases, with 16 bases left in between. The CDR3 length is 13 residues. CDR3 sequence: CASSFGTAGTQFF. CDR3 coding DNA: TGTGCCAGCAGTTTCGGCACCGCGGGGACCCAGTTCTTC.

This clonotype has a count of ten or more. CDR3 DNA sequence: TGTGCCAGCAGCGGACAGCAACTAAGCTTCTCCTACGAGCAGTACTTC. Translation: CASSGQQLSFSYEQYF. The chain employs TRBV11-2 and TRBJ2-3; D perhaps matches TRBD1 (6 bases). The end of the DNA fits TRBJ2-7 better, so the J call may be wrong. Germline lookup yields CDR1 SGHAT and CDR2 FQNNGV. CDR3 length: 16 amino acids.

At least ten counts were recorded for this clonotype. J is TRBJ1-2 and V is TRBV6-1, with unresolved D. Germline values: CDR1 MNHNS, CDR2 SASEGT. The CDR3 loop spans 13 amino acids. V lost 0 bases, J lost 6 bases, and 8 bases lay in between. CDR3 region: CASSEASENGYTF. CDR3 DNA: TGTGCCAGCAGTGAAGCTAGCGAGAATGGCTACACCTTC.

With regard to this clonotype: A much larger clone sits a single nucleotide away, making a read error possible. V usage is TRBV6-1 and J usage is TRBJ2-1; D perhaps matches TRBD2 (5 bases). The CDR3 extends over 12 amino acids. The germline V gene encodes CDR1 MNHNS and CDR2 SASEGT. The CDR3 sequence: CASRRLGNEQLF. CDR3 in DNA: TGTGCCAGCAGACGACTCGGGAATGAGCAGCTCTTC.

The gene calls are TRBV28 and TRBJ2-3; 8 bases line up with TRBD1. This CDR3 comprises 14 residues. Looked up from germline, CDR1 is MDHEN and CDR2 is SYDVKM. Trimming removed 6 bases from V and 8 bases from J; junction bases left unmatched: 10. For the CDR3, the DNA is TGTGCCAGCAGCCAACAGGGGGTGAAGGGTACGCAGTATTTT. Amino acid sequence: CASSQQGVKGTQYF.

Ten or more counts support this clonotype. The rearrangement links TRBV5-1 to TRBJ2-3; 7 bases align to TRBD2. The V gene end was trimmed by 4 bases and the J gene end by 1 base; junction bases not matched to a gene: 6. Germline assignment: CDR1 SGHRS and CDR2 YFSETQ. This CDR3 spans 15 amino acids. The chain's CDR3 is CASSTETSGTDTQYF. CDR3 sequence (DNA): TGCGCCAGCAGCACGGAAACTAGCGGCACAGATACGCAGTATTTT.

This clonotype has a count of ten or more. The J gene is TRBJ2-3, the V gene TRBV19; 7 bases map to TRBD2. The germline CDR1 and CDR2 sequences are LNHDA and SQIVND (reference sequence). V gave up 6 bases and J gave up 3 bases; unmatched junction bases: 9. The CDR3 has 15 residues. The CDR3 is CASSGRSTLTDTQYF. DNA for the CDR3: TGTGCCAGTAGCGGGAGGTCCACCTTAACAGATACGCAGTATTTT.

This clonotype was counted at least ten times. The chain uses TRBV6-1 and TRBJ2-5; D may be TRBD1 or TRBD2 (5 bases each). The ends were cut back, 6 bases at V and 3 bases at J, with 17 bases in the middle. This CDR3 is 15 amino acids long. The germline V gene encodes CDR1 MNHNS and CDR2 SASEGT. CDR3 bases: TGTGCCAGCAGGACTACCACAGGTTTTGAAGAGACCCAGTACTTC. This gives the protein CASRTTTGFEETQYF.

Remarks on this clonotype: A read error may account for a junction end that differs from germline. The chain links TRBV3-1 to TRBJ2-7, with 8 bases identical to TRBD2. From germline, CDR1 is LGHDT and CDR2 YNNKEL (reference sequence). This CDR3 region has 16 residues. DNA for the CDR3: TGTGCCAGCAGCCAAGATAAAGGGACTAGATTTAACGAGCAGTGCTTC. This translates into CASSQDKGTRFNEQCF.

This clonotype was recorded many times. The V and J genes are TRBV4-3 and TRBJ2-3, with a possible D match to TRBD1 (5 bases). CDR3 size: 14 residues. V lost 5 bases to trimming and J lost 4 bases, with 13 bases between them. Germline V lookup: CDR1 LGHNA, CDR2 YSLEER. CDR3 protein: CASSKTDIADTQYF. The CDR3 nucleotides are TGCGCCAGCAGCAAGACAGATATAGCAGATACGCAGTATTTT.

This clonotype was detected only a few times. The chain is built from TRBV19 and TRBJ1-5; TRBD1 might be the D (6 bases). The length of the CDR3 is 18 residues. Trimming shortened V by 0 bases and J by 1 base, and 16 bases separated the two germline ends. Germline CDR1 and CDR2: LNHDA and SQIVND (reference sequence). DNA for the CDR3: TGTGCCAGTAGTATAGATCGCCCGTGGACAGCCAGCAATCAGCCCCAGCATTTT. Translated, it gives CASSIDRPWTASNQPQHF.

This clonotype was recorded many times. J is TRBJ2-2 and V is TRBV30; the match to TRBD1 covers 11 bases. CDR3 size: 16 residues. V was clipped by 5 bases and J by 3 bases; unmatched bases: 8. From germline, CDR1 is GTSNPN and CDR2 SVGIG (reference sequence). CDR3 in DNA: TGTGCCTGGGATGATGGACAGGGGGCGCACACCGGGGAGCTGTTTTTT. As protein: CAWDDGQGAHTGELFF.

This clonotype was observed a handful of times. CDR3 sequence reads: CASSLRRQPGDRANYGYTF. The CDR3 coding sequence is TGTGCCAGCAGTTTAAGAAGGCAACCTGGGGACAGAGCTAACTATGGCTACACCTTC. The rearrangement joins TRBV27 to TRBJ1-2, with 7 bases fitting TRBD1. CDR1 and CDR2 (germline): MNHEY, SMNVEV (reference sequence). Trimming at V came to 2 bases and at J to 0 bases, leaving 15 bases not matched to a gene. The CDR3 consists of 19 residues.

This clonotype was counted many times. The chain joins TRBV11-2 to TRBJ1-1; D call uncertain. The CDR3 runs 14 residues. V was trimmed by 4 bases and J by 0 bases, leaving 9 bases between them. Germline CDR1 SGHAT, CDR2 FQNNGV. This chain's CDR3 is CASSSSGVNTEAFF. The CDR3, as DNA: TGTGCCAGCAGCTCCTCTGGGGTGAACACTGAAGCTTTCTTT.

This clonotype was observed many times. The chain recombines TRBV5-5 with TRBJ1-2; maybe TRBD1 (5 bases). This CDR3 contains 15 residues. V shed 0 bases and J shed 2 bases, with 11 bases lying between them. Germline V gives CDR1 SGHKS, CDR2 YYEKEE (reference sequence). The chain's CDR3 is CASSLERGNNYGYTF. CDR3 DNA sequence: TGTGCCAGCAGCTTGGAAAGGGGTAACAACTATGGCTACACCTTC. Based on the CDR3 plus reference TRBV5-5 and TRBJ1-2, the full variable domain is DAGVTQSPTHLIKTRGQQVTLRCSPISGHKSVSWYQQVLGQGPQFIFQYYEKEERGRGNFPDRFSARQFPNYSSELNVNALLLGDSALYLCASSLERGNNYGYTFGSGTRLTVV.

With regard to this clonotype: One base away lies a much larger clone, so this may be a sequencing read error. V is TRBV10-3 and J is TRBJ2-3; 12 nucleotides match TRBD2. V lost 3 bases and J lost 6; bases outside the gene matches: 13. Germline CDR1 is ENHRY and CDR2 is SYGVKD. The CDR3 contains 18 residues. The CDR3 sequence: CAISDETSGRPPEDTQYF. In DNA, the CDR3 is TGTGCCATCAGTGATGAGACTAGCGGGAGACCCCCAGAGGATACGCAGTATTTT.

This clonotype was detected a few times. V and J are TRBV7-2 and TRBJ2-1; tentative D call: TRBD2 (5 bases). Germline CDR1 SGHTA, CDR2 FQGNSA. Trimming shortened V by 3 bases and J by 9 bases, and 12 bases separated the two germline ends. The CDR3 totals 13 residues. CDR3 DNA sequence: TGTGCCAGCAGCTTTTCACCCGAGGGTGAGCAGTTCTTC. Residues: CASSFSPEGEQFF.

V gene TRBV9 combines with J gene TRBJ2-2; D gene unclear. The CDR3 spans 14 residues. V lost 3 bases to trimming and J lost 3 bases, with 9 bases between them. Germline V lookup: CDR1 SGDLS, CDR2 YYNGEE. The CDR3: CASSESPYTGELFF. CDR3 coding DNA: TGTGCCAGCAGCGAGAGCCCCTACACCGGGGAGCTGTTTTTT.

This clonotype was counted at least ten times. DNA of the CDR3: TGTGCCAGCAGCTTACGGCGGGGGCTTTACAATGAGCAGTTCTTC. Encoded protein: CASSLRRGLYNEQFF. The chain recombines TRBV28 with TRBJ2-1; maybe TRBD2 (7 bases). Between the trimmed V and J ends, which lost 6 bases and 4 bases, there was a span of 16 bases. From germline, CDR1 is MDHEN and CDR2 SYDVKM. The CDR3 covers 15 residues.